Listed here is a single T cell receptor beta chain. Its antigen is not identified. Clones were sequenced by immunoSEQ multiplex PCR, and TCRdb holds only the in-frame ones, with some missing. The table shows 96,000 or so clones, with about nine tenths occurring only once. Germline assignment: CDR1 SGHAT and CDR2 FQNNGV. There are 12 residues in the CDR3. Trimming left V 5 bases short and J 2 bases short, with 7 bases between. These data are taken from a study of T cell responses to AZD1222 COVID-19 vaccine. Study results and limitations: White British donors predominated, females outnumbered males, and clonal diversity was possibly underestimated.

The sequence was obtained from an adult in good health. The sequenced sample was peripheral blood, obtained on day 0 of AZD1222 vaccination. J is TRBJ2-7 and V is TRBV11-2; D is unclear. This CDR3 is CASSPGPYEQYF. Here the CDR3 DNA reads TGTGCCAGCAGCCCCGGGCCCTACGAGCAGTACTTC.